The 2 T cell receptor beta chains in this list originate from one sample, sequenced in a study of blood T cell repertoires in COVID-19. Only in-frame clones appear in the TCRdb table, and some are missing; sequencing was by immunoSEQ multiplex PCR. The data hold roughly 170,000 clones, with around nine tenths observed a single time. The sequencing sample was made of peripheral blood. The receptor source for this set is a woman between 70 and 85 years old with COVID-19, enrolled during active disease.

The V and J genes are TRBV2 and TRBJ2-1; D gene uncertain. V was cut by 6 bases and J by 0 bases, with 12 bases left in between. The V gene's germline CDR1 is SNHLY and CDR2 FYNNEI. The CDR3 extends over 15 amino acids. CDR3 region: CASRSAGSSYNEQFF. In nucleotides, the CDR3 is TGTGCCAGCAGGTCTGCCGGTAGCTCCTACAATGAGCAGTTCTTC.

With respect to this clone: The sample carries other DNA sequences with the same CDR3. This sequence joins TRBV6-5 and TRBJ2-3; TRBD2 is a possible D gene (6 bases). The V end lost 2 bases, the J end lost 6 bases, and 6 bases lay between the germline ends. Per the germline V gene, CDR1 is MNHEY and CDR2 is SVGAGI. The CDR3 has 12 amino acids. The CDR3 DNA reads as TGTGCCAGCAGTTACCGGGGGGATACGCAGTATTTT. Protein sequence: CASSYRGDTQYF.